This TCR beta chain originates from a study of T cells expressing NK-cell markers (dated by TCRdb to 2018 to 2020). Regarding the research as a whole: Eight donors provided sorted CD3+CD56+NKG2C+, CD3+CD56+NKG2C- and CD3+CD56-NKG2C+ T-cell subsets, whose TCR beta-chain repertoires were profiled. Of the eight sequenced donors, seven were found to be HCMV-seropositive and one was found to be HCMV-seronegative. The study sequenced eight donors, all healthy volunteers chosen at random: three men and five women. Sequencing of the libraries produced 2 x 150 bp reads on Illumina HiSeq 2000/2500, MiSeq or NextSeq. The paper as a whole reports these results and caveats: Whether the expanded NKG2C-expressing T cell clones were specific for HCMV antigens was left unclear. Those dominant clonotypes were again the most abundant among CD3+CD56-NKG2C+ cells in a few donors, at roughly 28.3-60.1%. For about 6 donors, the dominant CD3+CD56+NKG2C+ clonotypes were among the top 10 CD8+ clonotypes and accounted for about 1.0-8% of CD8+ T cells.

A commercial ELISA kit detecting HCMV-specific IgG in serum was used to determine HCMV serostatus. Ficoll density gradient centrifugation was used to isolate peripheral blood mononuclear cells from blood. Sequenced using an Illumina HiSeq 2000. TCR beta cDNA libraries were made by 5'RACE template switching that added a universal primer site and unique molecular identifiers. Synthesis of cDNA was primed from the TCR beta constant segment and was followed by two consecutive PCR amplification steps. In the paper's pipeline: MIGEC was used to demultiplex reads and group reads by UMI, and MiTCR was used to assemble and quantify clonotypes. To exclude erroneous sequences, only TCR cDNA sequences supported by at least two reads were retained. The tcR package was used for downstream repertoire analysis, and clonotypes were matched between fractions using CDR3 nucleotide sequence together with V segment. VDJmatch was used to annotate antigen specificity against VDJdb, with one amino acid substitution allowed in CDR3. Through TCRdb reprocessing, the reads give one entry per CDR3 protein sequence; DNA is omitted. V and J calls and clone size were set by TCRdb, not the authors. The table of this sample itemizes 350,000 to 450,000 distinct CDR3 sequences. The ten largest make up roughly 5.2% of the sample.

About this clonotype itself: Its binding antigen is unknown.

Sequences SGHTA (CDR1) and FQGNSA (CDR2) are obtained from the germline V gene. The CDR3 sequence holds 15 residues, the cysteine and phenylalanine included. DNA is not recorded here. This sequence uses TRBV7-2 and TRBJ2-3; TCRdb's D call, TRBD1, is unchecked because there is no DNA. The material sequenced was blood T cells: a sorted CD56 or NKG2C T cell subset, CD4+ or CD8+ T cells, or bulk PBMC T cells (not recorded which). The sequence was obtained from a man between 18 and 69 years old in good health. CDR3 loop: CASSLETGLFDTQYF.